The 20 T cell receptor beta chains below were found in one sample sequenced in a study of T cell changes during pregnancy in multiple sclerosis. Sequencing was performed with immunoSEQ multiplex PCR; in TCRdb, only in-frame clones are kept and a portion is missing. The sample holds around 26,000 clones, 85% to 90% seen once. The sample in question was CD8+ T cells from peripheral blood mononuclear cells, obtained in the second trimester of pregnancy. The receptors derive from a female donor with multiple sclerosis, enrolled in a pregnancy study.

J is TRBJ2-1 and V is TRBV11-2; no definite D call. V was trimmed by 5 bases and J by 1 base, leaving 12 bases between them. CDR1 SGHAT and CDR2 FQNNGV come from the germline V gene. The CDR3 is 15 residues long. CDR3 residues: CASSPLGVSYNEQFF. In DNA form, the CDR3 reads TGTGCCAGCAGCCCCTTGGGCGTTTCCTACAATGAGCAGTTCTTC.

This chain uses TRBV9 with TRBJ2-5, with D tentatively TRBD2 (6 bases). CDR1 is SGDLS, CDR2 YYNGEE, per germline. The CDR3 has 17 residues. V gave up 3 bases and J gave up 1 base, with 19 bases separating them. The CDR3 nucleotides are TGTGCCAGCAGCGAGGGCCTGCGGGACTTCAGCCAAGAGACCCAGTACTTC. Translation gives CASSEGLRDFSQETQYF.

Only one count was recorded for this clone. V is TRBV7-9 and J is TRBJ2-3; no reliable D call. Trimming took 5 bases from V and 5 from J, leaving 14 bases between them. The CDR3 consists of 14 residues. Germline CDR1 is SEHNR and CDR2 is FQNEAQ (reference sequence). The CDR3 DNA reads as TGTGCCAGCAGCACCCCACTACTAAGAGATACGCAGTATTTT. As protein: CASSTPLLRDTQYF.

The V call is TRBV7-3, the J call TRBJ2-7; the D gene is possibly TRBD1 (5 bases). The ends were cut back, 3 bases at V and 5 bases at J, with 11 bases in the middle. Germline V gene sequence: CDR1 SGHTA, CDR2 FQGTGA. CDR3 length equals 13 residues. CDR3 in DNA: TGTGCCAGCAGCTTGGCGCAGGGCAACGAGCAGTACTTC. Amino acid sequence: CASSLAQGNEQYF.

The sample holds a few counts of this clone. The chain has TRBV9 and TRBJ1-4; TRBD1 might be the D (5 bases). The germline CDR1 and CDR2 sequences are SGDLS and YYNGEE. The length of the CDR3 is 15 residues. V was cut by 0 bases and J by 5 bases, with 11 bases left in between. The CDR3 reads CASSVERGSNEKLFF. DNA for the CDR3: TGTGCCAGCAGCGTAGAAAGGGGATCAAATGAAAAACTGTTTTTT.

The CDR3, as DNA: TGTGCCAGCAGTTTTAATCCCCAGGGGAATGGCGGGGAGCTGTTTTTT. Translation gives CASSFNPQGNGGELFF. V usage is TRBV27 and J usage is TRBJ2-2, with D maybe TRBD1 (6 bases). The CDR3 totals 16 residues. Germline V gene sequence: CDR1 MNHEY, CDR2 SMNVEV (reference sequence). Between the trimmed V and J ends, which lost 3 bases and 7 bases, there was a span of 18 bases.

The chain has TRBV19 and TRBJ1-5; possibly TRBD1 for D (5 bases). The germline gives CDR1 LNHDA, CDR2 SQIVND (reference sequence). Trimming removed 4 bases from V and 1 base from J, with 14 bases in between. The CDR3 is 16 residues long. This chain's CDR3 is CASSKMTRGSNQPQHF. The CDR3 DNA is TGTGCCAGTAGTAAGATGACGCGGGGGAGCAATCAGCCCCAGCATTTT.

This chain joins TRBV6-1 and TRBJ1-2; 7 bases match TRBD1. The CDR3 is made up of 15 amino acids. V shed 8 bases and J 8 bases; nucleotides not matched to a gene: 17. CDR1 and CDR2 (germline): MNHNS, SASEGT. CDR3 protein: CASSPGTEGVGGYTF. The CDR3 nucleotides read TGTGCCAGCTCCCCCGGGACAGAAGGAGTTGGGGGCTACACCTTC.

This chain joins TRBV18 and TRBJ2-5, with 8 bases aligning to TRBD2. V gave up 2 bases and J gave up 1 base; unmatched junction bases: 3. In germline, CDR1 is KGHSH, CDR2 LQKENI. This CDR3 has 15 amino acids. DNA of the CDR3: TGTGCCAGCTCACCATACGGGACTAGCCAAGAGACCCAGTACTTC. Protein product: CASSPYGTSQETQYF.

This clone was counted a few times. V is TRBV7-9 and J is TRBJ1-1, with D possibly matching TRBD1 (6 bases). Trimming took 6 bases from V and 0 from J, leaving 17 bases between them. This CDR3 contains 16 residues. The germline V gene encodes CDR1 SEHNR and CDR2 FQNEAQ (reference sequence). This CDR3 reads CASRPPGQGMNTEAFF. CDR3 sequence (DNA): TGTGCCAGCAGGCCACCTGGCCAGGGGATGAACACTGAAGCTTTCTTT.

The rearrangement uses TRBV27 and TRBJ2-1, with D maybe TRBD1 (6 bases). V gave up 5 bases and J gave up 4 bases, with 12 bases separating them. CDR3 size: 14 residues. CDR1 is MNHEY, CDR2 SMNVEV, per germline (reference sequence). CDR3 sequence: CASSATGIYNEQFF. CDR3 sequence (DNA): TGTGCCAGCAGTGCGACAGGTATTTACAATGAGCAGTTCTTC.

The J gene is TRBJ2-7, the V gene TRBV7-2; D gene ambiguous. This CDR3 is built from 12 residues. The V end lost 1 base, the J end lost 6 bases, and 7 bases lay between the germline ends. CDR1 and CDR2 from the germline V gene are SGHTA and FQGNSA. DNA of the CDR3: TGTGCCAGCAGCTTAGTATATTCCGAGCAGTACTTC. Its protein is CASSLVYSEQYF.

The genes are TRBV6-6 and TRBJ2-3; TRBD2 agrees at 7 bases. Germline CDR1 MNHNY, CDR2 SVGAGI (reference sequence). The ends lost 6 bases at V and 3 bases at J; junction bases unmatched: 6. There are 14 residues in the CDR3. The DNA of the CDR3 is TGTGCCAGCAGCCAAGGGCGGGAGACAGATACGCAGTATTTT. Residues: CASSQGRETDTQYF.

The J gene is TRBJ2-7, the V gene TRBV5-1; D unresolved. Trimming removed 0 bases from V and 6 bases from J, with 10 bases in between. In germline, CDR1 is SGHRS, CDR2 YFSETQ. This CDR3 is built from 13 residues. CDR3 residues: CASSLGWASEQYF. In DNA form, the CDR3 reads TGCGCCAGCAGCTTGGGGTGGGCATCCGAGCAGTACTTC.

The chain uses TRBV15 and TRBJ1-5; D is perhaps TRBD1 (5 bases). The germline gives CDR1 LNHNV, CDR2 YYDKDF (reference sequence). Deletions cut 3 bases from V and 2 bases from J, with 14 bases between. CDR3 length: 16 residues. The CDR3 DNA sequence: TGTGCCACCAGCAGGGGGATTTCGGGGGGCAATCAGCCCCAGCATTTT. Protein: CATSRGISGGNQPQHF.

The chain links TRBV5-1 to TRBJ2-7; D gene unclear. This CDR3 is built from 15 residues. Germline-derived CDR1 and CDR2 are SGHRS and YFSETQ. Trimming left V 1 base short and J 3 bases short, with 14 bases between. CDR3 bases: TGCGCCAGCAGCTTGTGGGCTACCCGAATCTACGAGCAGTACTTC. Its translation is CASSLWATRIYEQYF.

CDR3 sequence: CASSPLAGGSTDTQYF. CDR3 DNA: TGTGCCAGTAGTCCTCTAGCGGGAGGGAGCACAGATACGCAGTATTTT. The chain uses TRBV19 and TRBJ2-3; 12 nucleotides match TRBD2. Germline V gene lookup returns CDR1 LNHDA and CDR2 SQIVND (reference sequence). The CDR3 totals 16 residues. V shed 5 bases and J 0 bases; nucleotides not matched to a gene: 3.

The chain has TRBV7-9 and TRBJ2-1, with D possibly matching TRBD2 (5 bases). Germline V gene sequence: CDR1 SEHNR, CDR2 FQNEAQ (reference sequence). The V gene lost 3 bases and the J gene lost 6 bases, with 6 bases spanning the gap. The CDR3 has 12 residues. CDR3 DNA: TGTGCCAGCAGCTTCGAGGGCAATGAGCAGTTCTTC. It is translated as CASSFEGNEQFF.

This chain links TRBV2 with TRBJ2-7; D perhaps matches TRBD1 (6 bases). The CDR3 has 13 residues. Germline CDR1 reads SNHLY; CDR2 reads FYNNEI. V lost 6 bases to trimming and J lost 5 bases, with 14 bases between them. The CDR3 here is CASRLANRDEQYF. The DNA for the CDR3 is TGTGCCAGCAGACTCGCGAACAGGGACGAGCAGTACTTC.

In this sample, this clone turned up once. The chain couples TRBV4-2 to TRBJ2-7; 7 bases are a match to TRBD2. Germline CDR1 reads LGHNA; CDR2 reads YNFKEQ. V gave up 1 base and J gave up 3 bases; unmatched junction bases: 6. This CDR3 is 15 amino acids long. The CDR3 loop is CASSQVGEGFYEQYF. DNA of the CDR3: TGTGCCAGCAGCCAAGTGGGGGAGGGTTTCTACGAGCAGTACTTC.